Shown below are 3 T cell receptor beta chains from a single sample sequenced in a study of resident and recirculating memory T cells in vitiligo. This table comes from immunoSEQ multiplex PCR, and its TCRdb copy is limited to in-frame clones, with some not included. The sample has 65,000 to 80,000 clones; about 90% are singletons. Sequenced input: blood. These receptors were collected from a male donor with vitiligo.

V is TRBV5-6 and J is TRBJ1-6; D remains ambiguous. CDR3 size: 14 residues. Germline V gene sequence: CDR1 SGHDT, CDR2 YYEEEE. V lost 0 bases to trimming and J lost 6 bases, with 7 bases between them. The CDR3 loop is CASSLEQINSPLHF. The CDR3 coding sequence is TGTGCCAGCAGCTTGGAACAGATTAATTCACCCCTCCACTTT.

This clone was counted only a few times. In DNA form, the CDR3 reads TGTGCCTGGAGTGTAATGGGGGCTATAACAGGGGAGCTGTTTTTT. Translated, it gives CAWSVMGAITGELFF. The chain combines TRBV30 with TRBJ2-2; D is perhaps TRBD1 (6 bases). With 0 bases removed from V and 8 bases from J, the gap between germline ends came to 16 bases. This CDR3 spans 15 amino acids. Germline V gene data show CDR1 as GTSNPN and CDR2 as SVGIG (reference sequence).

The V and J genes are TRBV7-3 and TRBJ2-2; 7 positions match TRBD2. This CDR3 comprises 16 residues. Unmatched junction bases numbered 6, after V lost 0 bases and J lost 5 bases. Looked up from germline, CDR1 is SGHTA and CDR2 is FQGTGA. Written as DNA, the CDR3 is TGTGCCAGCAGCTTAACTCCAGGGAGGGTTACCGGGGAGCTGTTTTTT. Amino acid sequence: CASSLTPGRVTGELFF.